This T cell receptor (beta chain) stems from a study of monozygotic twins with inflammatory bowel disease (dated by TCRdb to between 2018 and 2021). Regarding the study in general: The full study comprised approximately 28 monozygotic twin pairs: nine German pairs (four IBD-concordant, five IBD-discordant) and 19 IBD-discordant Danish pairs. Disease-associated traits were sought mainly through comparisons between IBD patients and their genetically identical healthy co-twins within discordant pairs. Each individual had, on average, about 151 000 unique TCRalpha sequences and 181 000 unique TCRbeta sequences available for analysis.

Here is what the overall study found, with its caveats: The results gave no support for a single strong signal or clonotype linked to IBD. Fewer clonotypes were shared with other individuals by IBD patients than by healthy twins, most markedly in patients showing signs of disease activity. The analysis was unable to tell apart different T cell subtypes. Repertoire similarity did not differ between concordant and discordant twins, possibly due to limited statistical power. Because patients were on differing immunosuppressive treatments, the repertoires may have picked up extra background noise and inter-individual variability. IBD patients had lower TCRbeta repertoire diversity, measured by the inverse Simpson index, than their healthy co-twins.

The library relied on 5' RACE. Each TCR library was prepared from about 3.5 ug of total RNA. For each sample, cDNA synthesis was carried out in eight separate reactions using SMARTScribe reverse transcriptase. Unique molecular identifiers containing a 6-nucleotide sample barcode were introduced through template switching during cDNA synthesis. TCRalpha and TCRbeta cDNA was amplified by two nested PCRs of about 15 and 9 cycles, with bead purification after each PCR. Before amplification, cDNA was treated with uracil DNA-glycosylase and purified using the QIAquick PCR purification kit. The second PCR added Illumina TruSeq-compatible adapters along with sample-specific barcodes. Library quality and concentration were assessed using TapeStation and Qubit, and 5 ng of each library was pooled. Sequencing of pooled libraries was carried out on an Illumina HiSeq2500 single-index Rapid Run using 2 x 100 bp reads and custom sequencing primers. In the source study's methods: MiGEC version 1.2.6 was used for UMI-based consensus assembly to correct PCR and sequencing errors. MiXCR version 2.1.1 was used for V(D)J alignment, clonotype assembly and CDR3 extraction. Gene usage, clonotype sharing and MAIT/NKT TCR abundance were normalised by analysing the top 1000, 10 000 and 20 000 clonotypes per sample. After downsampling to 27 000 UMIs, diversity was calculated as the inverse Simpson index using the vegan R package. Paired Mann-Whitney U tests were applied to discordant twin pairs, with Benjamini-Hochberg correction for multiple testing. Following reprocessing of the reads by TCRdb, the data hold one row per CDR3 protein sequence and no DNA is available. TCRdb, not the original authors, processed these V and J calls. The sample table records 150,000 to 200,000 distinct CDR3 sequences. The ten largest account for approximately 7.4% of the sample.

In the germline V gene (reference sequence), CDR1 corresponds to DFQATT and CDR2 to SNEGSKA. Measured from the cysteine to the phenylalanine, the CDR3 is 14 residues long. DNA is not recorded here. To note about this clonotype: Its cognate antigen has yet to be identified.

From each donor, a roughly 2.5 ml peripheral blood sample was collected into PAXgene tubes and stored at -80 degrees C. Total RNA was isolated from whole blood with the PAXgene blood miRNA kit on an automated QIAcube, without T cell sorting. Deep TCRalpha and TCRbeta repertoire profiling with unique molecular barcoding was performed on peripheral blood of monozygotic twin pairs concordant or discordant for inflammatory bowel disease. Smoking habits were recorded for all twin pairs, and individuals were classified as current, former or never smokers. The chain joins TRBV20-1 to TRBJ2-7; absent DNA, TCRdb's TRBD1 call cannot be checked. The sequence came from a human donor with ulcerative colitis or Crohn's disease, or a healthy co-twin of an affected twin (not recorded which). What was sequenced was blood. This receptor has the CDR3 CSASRDNRFYEQYF.